The table lists the clone carrying this T cell receptor (beta chain) with a few counts. Original processing methods: It was from reference gene primer amplification that nucleated cell counts were estimated. Assay used: immunoSEQ multiplex PCR; TCRdb lists only in-frame clones, some missing. V and J calls and clone size come straight from that table; D and trimming were deduced from the DNA. The sample carries some 190,000 clones, 76% recorded once. These data come from a study of blood T cell repertoires in COVID-19. Study at large: Sites in the United States, Italy and Spain provided acute and convalescent COVID-19 samples. PBMCs, B-cell-depleted T cells, or T cells were the source of the cDNA or gDNA that made up the material.

The V gene's germline CDR1 is SGHNT and CDR2 YENEEA. This CDR3 spans 13 amino acids. V was pared by 3 bases and J by 0 bases, with 5 bases between. The rearrangement joins TRBV11-3 to TRBJ1-1; D remains ambiguous. This clonotype was obtained from a woman aged 50 to 60 with active or convalescent COVID-19. Sequencing was done on a sample of peripheral blood. CDR3 sequence: CASSLGLNTEAFF. The CDR3 coding sequence is TGTGCCAGCAGCTTGGGCCTGAACACTGAAGCTTTCTTT.